This T cell receptor beta chain derives from a study of regulatory T cells in long-lasting Graves disease. Study-wide context: New Graves' disease cases had less than 3 months of antithyroid drugs.

Study findings and constraints: Relative to new patients (roughly 950), persistent patients exhibited greater sharing of public clonotypes (approximately 2,700).

Sequencing libraries for TCR beta were prepared with iRepertoire HTBI primers and Arm-PCR of CDR3 regions. One entry per CDR3 protein results from TCRdb running MiXCR on the multiplex PCR reads. The repertoire holds approximately 300,000 distinct CDR3 sequences, with 15% to 20% as singletons. This clonotype has ten or more counts. As yet, its antigen is unknown. Unmatched junction bases numbered 11, after V lost 5 bases and J lost 4 bases. CDR1 and CDR2 (germline): DFQATT, SNEGSKA (reference sequence). The CDR3 is 14 amino acids. The time point denotes: newly diagnosed GD, antithyroid drugs for less than 3 months. Generation of the TCR library employed RNA extracted from PBMCs. Under American Thyroid Association guidelines, Graves' disease was diagnosed. Tubes containing EDTA received approximately 9 milliliters of drawn peripheral blood.

This TCR was recovered from a female donor with Graves disease. The sequencing used peripheral blood mononuclear cells (PBMCs), collected at new diagnosis, from a patient treated with antithyroid drugs. The chain joins TRBV20-1 to TRBJ2-7, with TRBD1 identical over 7 bases. As DNA, the CDR3 is TGCAGTGCTCAACCGGGACAGAAGGTTTACGAGCAGTACTTC. Translated: CSAQPGQKVYEQYF.